Each of the 13 T cell receptor beta chains below was sequenced from the same sample in a study of shared clonotypes between healthy human individuals. Clones were sequenced by immunoSEQ multiplex PCR, and TCRdb holds only the in-frame ones, with some missing. The sample has roughly 590,000 clones, 95% to 96% seen once. Terminally differentiated effector memory CD45RA+ cells were left out of the naive CD8 fraction, which was CD45RO-negative and positively selected for CCR7. Sequencing was carried out using naive CD8+ T cells sorted from blood. The receptors here all came from a woman in her thirties in good health.

The V call is TRBV7-2, the J call TRBJ2-7; D possibly corresponds to TRBD2 (6 bases). CDR1 is SGHTA and CDR2 is FQGNSA in the germline V gene. V shed 3 bases and J shed 0 bases, with 6 bases lying between them. This CDR3 comprises 13 residues. CDR3 coding DNA: TGTGCCAGCAGCTTTAGCGGCTCCTACGAGCAGTACTTC. Its protein is CASSFSGSYEQYF. Using reference TRBV7-2 and TRBJ2-7 for the parts outside the CDR3, the full variable domain is GAGVSQSPSNKVTEKGKDVELRCDPISGHTALYWYRQSLGQGLEFLIYFQGNSAPDKSGLPSDRFSAERTGGSVSTLTIQRTQQEDSAVYLCASSFSGSYEQYFGPGTRLTVT.

This clone was seen a single time. The chain couples TRBV7-9 to TRBJ1-5; D might be TRBD1 (5 bases). CDR1 and CDR2 (germline): SEHNR, FQNEAQ (reference sequence). CDR3 size: 14 residues. V was cut by 5 bases and J by 0 bases, with 8 bases left in between. Written as DNA, the CDR3 is TGTGCCAGCAGCGTGCAGGGTAGCAATCAGCCCCAGCATTTT. This sequence encodes CASSVQGSNQPQHF.

In nucleotides, the CDR3 is TGTGCCAGCAGCCCTCTTGAAGCCTCTGGAAACACCATATATTTT. Translated, it gives CASSPLEASGNTIYF. This chain uses TRBV9 with TRBJ1-3; D not certain. V was clipped by 4 bases and J by 0 bases, with 11 bases between them. CDR3 length: 15 amino acids. Germline values: CDR1 SGDLS, CDR2 YYNGEE.

The chain carries TRBV27 and TRBJ2-1; 13 bases are shared with TRBD2. From germline, CDR1 is MNHEY and CDR2 SMNVEV (reference sequence). The CDR3 totals 23 residues. V trimming: 4 bases; J trimming: 0 bases; junction bases outside the gene matches: 21. CDR3 in DNA: TGTGCCAGCAGTTCTTCCACGGGTCGATCACTAGCGGGAGGGCCTATCTCCTACAATGAGCAGTTCTTC. Its protein is CASSSSTGRSLAGGPISYNEQFF.

The chain is built from TRBV7-9 and TRBJ2-3, with D perhaps assigned TRBD1 or TRBD2 (5 bases each). V gave up 5 bases and J gave up 0 bases, with 12 bases separating them. The CDR3 totals 15 residues. Germline loops: CDR1 SEHNR, CDR2 FQNEAQ (reference sequence). CDR3 in amino acids: CASSPGPRSTDTQYF. CDR3 nucleotide sequence: TGTGCCAGCAGCCCGGGACCCCGTAGCACAGATACGCAGTATTTT.

The CDR3: CATSRDWGNLAGGADTQYF. The CDR3 region has the DNA TGTGCCACCAGCAGAGATTGGGGAAATCTAGCGGGAGGAGCAGATACGCAGTATTTT. The chain combines TRBV15 with TRBJ2-3; 11 bases line up with TRBD2. This CDR3 has 19 residues. J lost 4 bases, V lost 0 bases, and 12 bases had no gene match. Germline V gene data show CDR1 as LNHNV and CDR2 as YYDKDF (reference sequence).

On this clone itself: The sample contains more than one DNA sequence encoding this CDR3. The chain recombines TRBV20-1 with TRBJ2-7; D gene ambiguous. CDR3 length: 11 residues. The V gene's germline CDR1 is DFQATT and CDR2 SNEGSKA (reference sequence). The V end was cut by 5 bases, the J end by 2 bases, with 7 bases between. This chain's CDR3 is CSASDTYEQYF. The DNA for the CDR3 is TGCAGTGCTTCAGACACCTACGAGCAGTACTTC.

This chain links TRBV10-3 with TRBJ1-1; D is ambiguous. This CDR3 spans 14 amino acids. CDR1 ENHRY and CDR2 SYGVKD come from the germline V gene. Trimming cost V 2 bases and J 0 bases, with 7 bases left between them. Here the CDR3 reads CAISEPGMNTEAFF. CDR3 coding DNA: TGTGCCATCAGTGAGCCGGGTATGAACACTGAAGCTTTCTTT.

The chain joins TRBV11-2 to TRBJ2-3, with D possibly being TRBD1 (6 bases). Germline V gene sequence: CDR1 SGHAT, CDR2 FQNNGV. The CDR3 contains 14 residues. V dropped 4 bases and J dropped 2 bases, with 10 bases sitting between them. CDR3 in DNA: TGTGCCAGCAGCTCACCGGGACACACAGATACGCAGTATTTT. It encodes CASSSPGHTDTQYF.

About this clone: The sample has other DNA sequences that encode this CDR3 too. The chain couples TRBV27 to TRBJ2-7; D gene ambiguous. This CDR3 spans 13 amino acids. V was trimmed by 3 bases and J by 2 bases, leaving 8 bases between them. The germline gives CDR1 MNHEY, CDR2 SMNVEV (reference sequence). The chain's CDR3 is CASSLGRPYEQYF. Here the CDR3 DNA reads TGTGCCAGCAGTTTGGGCAGGCCCTACGAGCAGTACTTC.

Points on this clone: At the DNA level, this CDR3 is encoded by other sequences in the same sample as well. The CDR3 DNA reads TGCGCCAGCAGCCAGATTAGCGGTTTCCCCCCGGCCGAGCAGTACTTC. This encodes CASSQISGFPPAEQYF. The J gene is TRBJ2-7, the V gene TRBV4-1; D perhaps matches TRBD2 (6 bases). The CDR3 loop spans 16 amino acids. Trimming took 3 bases from V and 6 from J, leaving 21 bases between them. Germline values: CDR1 MGHRA, CDR2 YSYEKL.

The genes are TRBV13 and TRBJ2-1, with D maybe TRBD2 (5 bases). The germline V and J ends were trimmed by 0 bases and 3 bases, with 15 bases remaining between them. Germline lookup yields CDR1 PRHDT and CDR2 FYEKMQ (reference sequence). This CDR3 comprises 17 residues. The CDR3, as DNA: TGTGCCAGCAGCTTAGGCCAGTTATCGGGGATCTACAATGAGCAGTTCTTC. Its protein is CASSLGQLSGIYNEQFF.

The chain uses TRBV15 and TRBJ2-3, with D perhaps matching TRBD2 (6 bases). V lost 5 bases and J lost 4, with 10 bases in between. The CDR3 has 13 residues. Germline V gene sequence: CDR1 LNHNV, CDR2 YYDKDF (reference sequence). Written as DNA, the CDR3 is TGTGCCACCAGCCTAGCGCGGGCAGATACGCAGTATTTT. The encoded protein is CATSLARADTQYF.